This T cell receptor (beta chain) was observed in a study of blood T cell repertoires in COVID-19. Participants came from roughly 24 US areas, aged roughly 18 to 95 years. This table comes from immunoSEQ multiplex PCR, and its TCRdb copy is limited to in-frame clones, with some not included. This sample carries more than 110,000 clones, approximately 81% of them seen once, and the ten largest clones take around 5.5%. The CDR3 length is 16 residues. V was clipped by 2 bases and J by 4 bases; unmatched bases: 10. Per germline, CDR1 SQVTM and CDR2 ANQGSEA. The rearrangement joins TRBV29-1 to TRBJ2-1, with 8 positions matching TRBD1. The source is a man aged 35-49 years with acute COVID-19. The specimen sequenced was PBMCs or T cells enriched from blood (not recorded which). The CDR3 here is CSVESPGGAKYNEQFF. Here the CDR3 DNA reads TGCAGCGTTGAAAGCCCAGGGGGCGCAAAATACAATGAGCAGTTCTTC.